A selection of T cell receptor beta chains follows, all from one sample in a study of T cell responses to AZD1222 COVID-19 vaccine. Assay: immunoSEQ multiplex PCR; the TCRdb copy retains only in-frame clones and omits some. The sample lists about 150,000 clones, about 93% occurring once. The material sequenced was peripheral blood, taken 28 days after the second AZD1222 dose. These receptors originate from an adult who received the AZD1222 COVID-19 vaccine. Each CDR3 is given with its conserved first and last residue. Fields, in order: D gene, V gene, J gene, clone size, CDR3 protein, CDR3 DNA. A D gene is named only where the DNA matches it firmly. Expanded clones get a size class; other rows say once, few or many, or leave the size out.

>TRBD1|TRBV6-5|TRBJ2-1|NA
CASSSWDRKNNEQFF
TGTGCCAGCAGTTCCTGGGACAGGAAGAACAATGAGCAGTTCTTC
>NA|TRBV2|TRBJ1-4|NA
CASSVWPNNEKLFF
TGTGCCAGCAGTGTCTGGCCCAATAATGAAAAACTGTTTTTT
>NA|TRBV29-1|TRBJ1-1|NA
CSVERLRGREVNTEAFF
TGCAGCGTTGAAAGGTTAAGGGGGAGAGAAGTGAACACTGAAGCTTTCTTT
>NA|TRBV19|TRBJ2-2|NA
CASGGNTGELFF
TGTGCCAGCGGGGGGAACACCGGGGAGCTGTTTTTT
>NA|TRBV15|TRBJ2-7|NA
CATSTAKDARSYEQYF
TGTGCCACCAGCACCGCTAAGGACGCACGCTCCTACGAGCAGTACTTC
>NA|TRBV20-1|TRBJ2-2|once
CSASLEGLTGELFF
TGCAGTGCTAGTTTGGAGGGGCTCACCGGGGAGCTGTTTTTT
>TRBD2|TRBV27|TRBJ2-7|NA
CASRTSGRFEQYF
TGTGCCAGTAGGACTAGCGGGAGGTTCGAGCAGTACTTC
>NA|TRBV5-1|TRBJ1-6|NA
CASSLDAVENSPLHF
TGCGCCAGCAGCTTGGATGCAGTGGAAAATTCACCCCTCCACTTT
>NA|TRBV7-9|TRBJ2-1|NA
CASSLVNPYNEQFF
TGTGCCAGCAGCTTAGTTAACCCTTACAATGAGCAGTTCTTC
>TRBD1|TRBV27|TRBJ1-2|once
CASRQGGGGYTF
TGTGCCAGCCGACAGGGAGGGGGTGGCTACACCTTC
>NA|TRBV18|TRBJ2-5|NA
CASSPTPKETQYF
TGTGCCAGCTCACCGACTCCCAAAGAGACCCAGTACTTC
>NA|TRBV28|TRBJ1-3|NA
CASSFVGGATGNTIYF
TGTGCCAGCAGTTTCGTGGGGGGCGCGACTGGAAACACCATATATTTT
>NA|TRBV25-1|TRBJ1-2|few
CASSPVGPYGYTF
TGTGCCAGCAGTCCCGTGGGACCATATGGCTACACCTTC
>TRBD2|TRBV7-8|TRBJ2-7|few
CASSLAWLAGEYEQYF
TGTGCCAGCAGCTTAGCGTGGCTAGCGGGAGAGTACGAGCAGTACTTC
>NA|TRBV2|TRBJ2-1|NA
CASSLDKTYNEQFF
TGTGCCAGCAGTTTAGACAAGACCTACAATGAGCAGTTCTTC
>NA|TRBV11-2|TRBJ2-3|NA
CASSLQGQRSDTQYF
TGTGCCAGCAGCTTGCAGGGGCAGAGGTCAGATACGCAGTATTTT
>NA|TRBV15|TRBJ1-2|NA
CATSVGNYGYTF
TGTGCCACCAGTGTGGGTAACTATGGCTACACCTTC
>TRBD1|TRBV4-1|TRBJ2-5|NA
CASSQVQGAGWETQYF
TGCGCCAGCAGCCAAGTACAGGGGGCTGGTTGGGAGACCCAGTACTTC
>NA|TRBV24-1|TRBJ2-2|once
CATSDGRKGGTGELFF
TGTGCCACCAGTGATGGAAGGAAAGGCGGCACCGGGGAGCTGTTTTTT
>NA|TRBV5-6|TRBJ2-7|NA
CASSSITGTNYEQYF
TGTGCCAGCAGCTCCATTACCGGGACAAACTACGAGCAGTACTTC
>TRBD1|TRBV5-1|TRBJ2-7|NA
CASSNDRAYEQYF
TGCGCCAGCAGCAACGACAGGGCCTACGAGCAGTACTTC
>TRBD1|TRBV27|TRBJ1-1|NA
CASSEQGARTEAFF
TGTGCCAGCAGTGAACAGGGGGCGCGTACTGAAGCTTTCTTT
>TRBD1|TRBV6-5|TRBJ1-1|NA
CASSLGTVGGTEAFF
TGTGCCAGCAGCCTCGGGACAGTCGGGGGCACTGAAGCTTTCTTT
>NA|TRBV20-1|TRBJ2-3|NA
CSASLLKGPDTQYF
TGCAGTGCTAGTCTCCTAAAGGGGCCAGATACGCAGTATTTT
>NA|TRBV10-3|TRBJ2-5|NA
CAISASGDGETQYF
TGTGCCATCAGTGCGAGCGGAGACGGGGAGACCCAGTACTTC
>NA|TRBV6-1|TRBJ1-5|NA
CASSESSNQPQHF
TGTGCCAGCAGTGAAAGTTCCAATCAGCCCCAGCATTTT
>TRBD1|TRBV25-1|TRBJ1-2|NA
CASSEFRTGNGYTF
TGTGCCAGCAGTGAATTTAGGACAGGGAATGGCTACACCTTC
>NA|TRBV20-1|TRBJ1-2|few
CSATGSGGYTF
TGCAGTGCTACAGGGTCGGGCGGCTACACCTTC
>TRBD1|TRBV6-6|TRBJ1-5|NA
CASSLRQGRWQPQHF
TGTGCCAGCAGTTTGCGACAGGGGAGGTGGCAGCCCCAGCATTTT
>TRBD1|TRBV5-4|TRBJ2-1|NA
CASSPDREEEFF
TGTGCCAGCAGCCCGGACAGGGAAGAAGAGTTCTTC
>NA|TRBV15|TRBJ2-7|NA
CATSRDAHEQYF
TGTGCCACCAGCAGAGATGCCCACGAGCAGTACTTC
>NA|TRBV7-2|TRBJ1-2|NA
CASSLAGHLIGYTF
TGTGCCAGCAGCTTAGCTGGACACCTGATAGGCTACACCTTC
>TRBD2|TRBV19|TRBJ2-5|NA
CASSLGTSGRRFQETQYF
TGTGCCAGTAGTTTAGGGACTAGCGGGAGAAGATTTCAAGAGACCCAGTACTTC
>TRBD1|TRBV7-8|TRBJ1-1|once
CASSLGTGNTEAFF
TGTGCCAGCAGCCTGGGGACAGGTAACACTGAAGCTTTCTTT
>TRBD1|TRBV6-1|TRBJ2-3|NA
CASSEGDRAGDTQYF
TGTGCCAGCAGTGAGGGGGACAGGGCGGGAGATACGCAGTATTTT
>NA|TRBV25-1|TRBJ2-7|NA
CASQGWGSDEQYF
TGTGCCAGCCAGGGATGGGGTAGCGACGAGCAGTACTTC
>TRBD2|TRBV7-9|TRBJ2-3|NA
CASRKGRDYYTDTQYF
TGTGCCAGCAGGAAGGGCCGGGACTATTACACAGATACGCAGTATTTT
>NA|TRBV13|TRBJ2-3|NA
CASTRTSTDTQYF
TGTGCCAGCACCCGGACAAGCACAGATACGCAGTATTTT
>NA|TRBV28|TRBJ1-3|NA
CASSLPTGNTIYF
TGTGCCAGCAGTTTACCTACTGGAAACACCATATATTTT
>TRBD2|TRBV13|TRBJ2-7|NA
CASSTGLAGGPYEQYF
TGTGCCAGCAGCACGGGACTAGCGGGAGGCCCCTACGAGCAGTACTTC
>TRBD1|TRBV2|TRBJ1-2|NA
CASSGQGTHGYTF
TGTGCCAGCAGCGGACAGGGTACCCATGGCTACACCTTC
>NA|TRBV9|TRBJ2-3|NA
CASSPRMDPSTDTQYF
TGTGCCAGCAGCCCCCGGATGGACCCTAGCACAGATACGCAGTATTTT
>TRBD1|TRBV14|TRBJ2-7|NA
CASSLGQFYEQYF
TGTGCCAGCAGCCTGGGACAGTTCTACGAGCAGTACTTC
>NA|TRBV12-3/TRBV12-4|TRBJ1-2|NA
CASSSAYGYTF
TGTGCCAGCAGTTCGGCTTATGGCTACACCTTC
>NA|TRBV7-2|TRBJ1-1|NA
CASFQAFF
TGTGCCAGCTTTCAAGCTTTCTTT
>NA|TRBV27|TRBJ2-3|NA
CASSFQYTDTQYF
TGTGCCAGCAGTTTTCAGTACACAGATACGCAGTATTTT
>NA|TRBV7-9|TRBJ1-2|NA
CASSLSYAPGYTF
TGTGCCAGCAGCTTAAGCTATGCACCGGGCTACACCTTC
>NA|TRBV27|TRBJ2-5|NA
CASSLSAGQWETQYF
TGTGCCAGCAGTTTATCCGCAGGGCAGTGGGAGACCCAGTACTTC
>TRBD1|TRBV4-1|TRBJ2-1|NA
CASSPPGTASYNEQFF
TGCGCCAGCAGCCCGCCCGGGACAGCCTCCTACAATGAGCAGTTCTTC
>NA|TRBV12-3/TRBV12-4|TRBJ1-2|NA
CASSFDFASGYTF
TGTGCCAGCAGTTTCGACTTTGCCTCTGGCTACACCTTC
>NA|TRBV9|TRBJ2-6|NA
CASSHGAGANVLTF
TGTGCCAGCAGCCACGGCGCTGGGGCCAACGTCCTGACTTTC
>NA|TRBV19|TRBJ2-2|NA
CASTPGVGVANTGELFF
TGTGCCAGTACCCCGGGGGTAGGGGTCGCGAACACCGGGGAGCTGTTTTTT
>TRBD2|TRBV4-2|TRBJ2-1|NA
CASSLGRGDEQFF
TGTGCCAGCAGCCTAGGGCGGGGGGATGAGCAGTTCTTC